The following is a T cell receptor (beta chain) sequence with its context. Its antigen remains unknown. This specimen belongs to a study of Ad26.COV2.S vaccination and SARS-CoV-2 variants. General study results and limits: The TCR breadth and depth analyses may have understated or missed part of the total T cell responses.

The table came from immunoSEQ multiplex PCR; TCRdb's copy has only in-frame clones and leaves some out. The sample lists approximately 300,000 clones, about 85% occurring once. The treatment here: around 19 received Ad26.COV2.S at low or high dose, single or two shots; roughly 5 received placebo; per-sample allocation not given. Day 63 after the first vaccine or placebo injection was the time point for sampling. Built on an Ad26 vector, the vaccine expressed Wuhan-strain SARS-CoV-2 spike. Germline V gene lookup returns CDR1 SGHNT and CDR2 YYREEE (reference sequence). This CDR3 has 13 amino acids. V dropped 10 bases and J dropped 6; count of bases not matched to a gene: 11.

The rearrangement links TRBV5-4 to TRBJ1-2; 8 bases are shared with TRBD1. The origin of this receptor is a person aged 18 to 65 who received the Ad26.COV2.S COVID-19 vaccine or a placebo. The sample in question was peripheral blood, obtained in a trial of Ad26.COV2.S vaccine versus placebo. The DNA of the CDR3 is TGTGCCTTACAGGGGGGCCGGAGGGATGGCTACACCTTC. This translates into CALQGGRRDGYTF.